This T cell receptor (beta chain) was obtained from a study of CD8 T cells in Susac syndrome (dated by TCRdb to the late 2010s). At the level of the whole study: Of the Susac syndrome patients who were sequenced, roughly 8 were in clinical remission while more than five had clinically active disease. Repertoire sequencing was used to test whether CD8+ T cell activation and differentiation in Susac syndrome was antigen driven. Clonality of the CD8+ T cell repertoire was compared between more than 10 healthy donors, approximately 14 Susac syndrome patients and 15 multiple sclerosis patients. Susac syndrome patients were therapy-naive, on corticosteroids (some also receiving IVIg), or on IVIg alone at blood withdrawal. Broad study findings and their caveats: The TCR sequencing and HLA analysis was acknowledged to have included a relatively small number of individuals. In the total CD8+ and CD8+ TEMRA repertoires, 15 to 20 and five Susac-specific public clones, respectively, were identified. Susac syndrome CD8+ repertoires showed clonal expansion, highest in CD8+ TEMRA cells and greater in clinically active than remitting patients.

Worth noting for this clonotype: What antigen it recognizes has not been identified. No per-base quality is available; no much larger clone lies one base away.

Peripheral blood CD8+ and CD4+ T cells from healthy donors, Susac syndrome patients and multiple sclerosis patients were profiled by high-throughput TCR beta sequencing. Recently defined diagnostic criteria for definite or probable disease were met by the Susac syndrome patients. CD8+ TEMRA cells were enriched by FACS, while bulk CD8+ and CD4+ T cells were purified by magnetic negative isolation. Blood was drawn into EDTA tubes, processed within 24 hours, and PBMCs were isolated by density gradient centrifugation. PBMCs destined for TCR sequencing were cryopreserved in liquid nitrogen and later thawed in a 37 °C water bath. The sorted or isolated CD4+, CD8+ and CD8+ TEMRA cells had a purity of 90% or higher. The CDR3, from cysteine to phenylalanine, totals 14 residues. Left in the record is the CDR3 DNA by itself, 42 bases read in frame from the first base. In the germline V gene, CDR1 corresponds to MDHEN and CDR2 to SYDVKM. The junction shows trimming of 3 bases on V and 5 bases on J, plus 13 bases between the germline ends.

RNA was extracted using the RNeasy kit, and roughly 0.45 to 1 microgram was reverse transcribed with random hexamers. The immunoSEQ multiplex PCR assay, covering 54 Vbeta and 13 Jbeta segments, was used to amplify TCR beta CDR3 regions. To correct PCR amplification bias, a synthetic template baseline was used for both primer optimization and computational correction. For the original study's pipeline: Reads were annotated to V, D and J genes according to IMGT and were analyzed with immunoSEQ Analyzer, with only productive sequences retained. Clonality was calculated as one minus the Shannon entropy normalized by log2 of the number of productive unique sequences. For each patient and control, public and private clones were evaluated among the 100 most prevalent clones. Clones were defined as Susac-specific if absent from the healthy and MS cohorts, from around 1,000 published viral clones and from other ImmuneACCESS disease sequences. TCRdb itself trimmed the public reads at Q25 with fastp, ran MiXCR and retained productive beta chains. Each CDR3 protein gets just one entry, which takes the most common genes and DNA from the rows behind it. TCRdb, not the authors, supplied the V and J calls. For this sample the table gives approximately 190,000 distinct CDR3 sequences, of which 85% to 95% were detected only once. The ten largest make up approximately 0.16% of the sample.

The source material was CD8+ T cells from PBMCs. The sequence links TRBV28 to TRBJ2-5, with the D gene too uncertain to name. The clonotype comes from a human donor with Susac syndrome. Here the CDR3 is given as CASSFRVDGETQYF. The DNA sequence is as follows: TGTGCCAGCAGTTTCCGTGTAGACGGGGAGACCCAGTACTTC.